These 18 T cell receptor beta chains came from one sample sequenced in a study of metastatic and nonmetastatic thyroid tumors (dated by TCRdb to about 2020). None of the patients had been given any treatment before thyroid surgery. The library was generated by PCR. Sequenced using an Illumina HiSeq 4000. The public reads were quality trimmed at Q25 with fastp and then assembled into clones with MiXCR by TCRdb, keeping productive beta chains. The sample records tens of thousands of clones, around an eighth of which are singletons. The biggest ten clones account for approximately 10% of the sample. The material sequenced was tumor tissue. These receptors originate from a female donor with papillary thyroid cancer or a benign thyroid nodule (not recorded which). Some clones in this sample may be carry-over from other donors' samples.

This clone was detected many times. V usage is TRBV6-2 or TRBV6-3 and J usage is TRBJ1-1, with TRBD1 matching over 9 bases. Germline CDR1 is MNHEY and CDR2 is SVGEGT. After removal of 4 bases from V and 4 bases from J, the junction contained 4 bases not matched to a gene. The CDR3 has 14 residues. CDR3 sequence (DNA): TGTGCCAGCAGTTTCCGGGACAGGGTCACTGAAGCTTTCTTT. Residues: CASSFRDRVTEAFF.

This clone has at least ten counts. The germline gene is not matched at one end of the junction; a read error may be the cause. Other nucleotide sequences in the sample specify the same CDR3. This chain joins TRBV5-6 and TRBJ1-2; D is uncertain. CDR3 length: 14 amino acids. The germline gives CDR1 SGHDT, CDR2 YYEEEE. The CDR3 loop is CTSSLDASSDGYTF. CDR3 nucleotides: TGTACCAGCAGCTTGGACGCCTCCTCGGATGGCTACACCTTC.

As concerns this clone: The junction does not match germline at one end; this may be a read error. The identical CDR3 is also encoded by other nucleotide sequences in the sample. This rearrangement joins TRBV7-2 to TRBJ2-2; perhaps TRBD2 as D (6 bases). The CDR3 runs 13 residues. From germline, CDR1 is SGHTA and CDR2 FQGNSA. The CDR3 bases are TGTGCCAGCAGCTTCGTGAACGGCGGGGAACTGTTCTTT. The encoded protein is CASSFVNGGELFF.

V gene TRBV9 combines with J gene TRBJ2-5; TRBD1 matches at 8 bases. V shed 0 bases and J 1 base; nucleotides not matched to a gene: 2. Germline CDR1 reads SGDLS; CDR2 reads YYNGEE. The CDR3 is 15 residues long. The CDR3 reads CASSVGTGIQETQYF. The CDR3 nucleotides read TGTGCCAGCAGCGTAGGGACAGGGATCCAAGAGACCCAGTACTTC.

This clone was detected only a few times. A much larger clonotype is one base distant, so this may be a read error. The V and J genes are TRBV19 and TRBJ1-5; D gene uncertain. Trimming removed 4 bases at V and 9 bases at J, with 13 bases between. The germline gives CDR1 LNHDA, CDR2 SQIVND (reference sequence). This CDR3 spans 13 amino acids. The CDR3 loop is CASSKTKSGPQHF. In DNA form, the CDR3 reads TGTGCCAGTAGTAAGACAAAATCAGGGCCCCAGCATTTT.

This clone was observed many times. The chain is built from TRBV12-3 or TRBV12-4 and TRBJ2-3; 16 positions agree with TRBD2. This CDR3 has 18 amino acids. V was clipped by 6 bases and J by 2 bases; unmatched bases: 8. CDR3 loop: CASSPAGTSGRATDTQYF. The CDR3 coding sequence is TGTGCCAGCAGCCCCGCCGGGACTAGCGGGAGGGCCACAGATACGCAGTATTTT.

For this clone: Because it lacks the conserved phenylalanine or tryptophan at the end, this CDR3 is likely a read error. The rearrangement uses TRBV12-3 or TRBV12-4 and TRBJ1-2, with D unclear. V lost 5 bases and J lost 7, with 17 bases in between. The CDR3 runs 14 residues. In DNA form, the CDR3 reads TGTGCCAGCAGTCCCTCAGTGGGTTGGAGTGGCTACACCTCC. Its protein product is CASSPSVGWSGYTS.

This clone was seen ten or more times. The chain combines TRBV7-3 with TRBJ2-3; TRBD1 agrees at 7 bases. This CDR3 has 16 amino acids. Per the germline V gene, CDR1 is SGHTA and CDR2 is FQGTGA. V shed 1 base, J shed 6 bases, and the junction held 10 bases outside the gene matches. The CDR3 nucleotides are TGTGCCAGCAGCTTAAATGGGGGACAGACTGGCGATACGCAGTATTTT. Its translation is CASSLNGGQTGDTQYF. Full variable domain (rest looked up from reference TRBV7-3 and TRBJ2-3): GAGVSQTPSNKVTEKGKYVELRCDPISGHTALYWYRQSLGQGPEFLIYFQGTGAADDSGLPNDRFFAVRPEGSVSTLKIQRTERGDSAVYLCASSLNGGQTGDTQYFGPGTRLTVL.

Many counts were recorded for this clone. The rearrangement uses TRBV2 and TRBJ1-2, with a possible D match to TRBD1 (5 bases). Deletions cut 7 bases from V and 12 bases from J, with 18 bases between. Germline lookup yields CDR1 SNHLY and CDR2 FYNNEI. The CDR3 consists of 12 residues. The CDR3 region is CASTLMGGPDTF. CDR3 bases: TGTGCCAGCACACTGATGGGGGGTCCGGACACCTTC.

This clone was detected many times. The V gene is TRBV6-1, the J gene TRBJ2-2; 10 positions match TRBD2. Germline CDR1 and CDR2: MNHNS and SASEGT. The junction had 7 bases not matched to a gene; V was cut back by 7 bases and J by 5 bases. The CDR3 runs 15 residues. DNA of the CDR3: TGTGCCAGCACAGGACTAGCGGTGGGGACCGGGGAGCTGTTTTTT. Encoded protein: CASTGLAVGTGELFF.

In its sample, this clone was seen many times. Since a much larger clone is just one base distant, this may be a read error. Other DNA sequences of this sample code for an identical CDR3. V gene TRBV20-1 combines with J gene TRBJ1-2, with D perhaps matching TRBD1 (6 bases). Germline V gene lookup returns CDR1 DFQATT and CDR2 SNEGSKA (reference sequence). The CDR3 contains 14 residues. The CDR3: CSASTVQGKYGHTF. The CDR3 nucleotides read TGCAGTGCTAGTACCGTCCAGGGGAAATATGGCCACACCTTC.

This clone was counted ten times or more. The chain employs TRBV30 and TRBJ2-7; D gene uncertain. V lost 5 bases, J lost 5 bases, and 13 bases lay in between. Germline V gene data show CDR1 as GTSNPN and CDR2 as SVGIG (reference sequence). The CDR3 runs 12 residues. The CDR3 sequence: CAWGAFRDEQYF. The DNA of the CDR3 is TGTGCCTGGGGTGCCTTCCGGGACGAGCAGTACTTC.

Regarding this clone: This clone may be a read error of a much larger clone one base away. The chain is built from TRBV7-9 and TRBJ1-6; 7 positions match TRBD1. Germline V CDR1 and CDR2: SEHNR, FQNEAQ (reference sequence). The ends lost 0 bases at V and 14 bases at J; junction bases unmatched: 10. This CDR3 is 15 amino acids long. As DNA, the CDR3 is TGTGCCAGCAGCTTAGCGCTACAGGGGCAGTCAACCCTCCACTTT. As protein: CASSLALQGQSTLHF.

This clone was picked up many times. J is TRBJ2-5 and V is TRBV12-3 or TRBV12-4; D is ambiguous. The CDR3 loop spans 13 amino acids. Trimming took off 3 bases at V and 0 bases at J, with 5 bases between the two ends. The CDR3 DNA sequence: TGTGCCAGCAGTTTGGGCGACCAAGAGACCCAGTACTTC. Its translation is CASSLGDQETQYF.

This clone was seen only a few times. The chain couples TRBV5-1 to TRBJ1-4; D possibly corresponds to TRBD1 (5 bases). This CDR3 is 14 amino acids long. Germline CDR1 SGHRS, CDR2 YFSETQ. The V gene lost 0 bases and the J gene lost 6 bases, with 9 bases spanning the gap. In DNA form, the CDR3 reads TGCGCCAGCAGCTTGGGGGTGACAGATGAAAAACTGTTTTTT. This encodes CASSLGVTDEKLFF.

The CDR3 loop reads CAIRSSGSRPTTDEQFF. The CDR3 DNA sequence: TGTGCCATCAGATCTAGCGGGTCCCGGCCTACTACAGATGAGCAGTTCTTC. The chain carries TRBV10-3 and TRBJ2-1; 8 bases are shared with TRBD2. CDR1 and CDR2 (germline): ENHRY, SYGVKD. There are 17 residues in the CDR3. V shed 6 bases, J shed 8 bases, and the junction held 18 bases outside the gene matches.

This clone was recorded many times. This sequence joins TRBV12-3 or TRBV12-4 and TRBJ2-1; tentative D call: TRBD2 (5 bases). V lost 7 bases and J 6 bases, leaving 10 bases between the germline ends. This CDR3 contains 12 residues. The CDR3 DNA reads as TGTGCCAGCAACGGACGGGGCAATGAGCAGTTCTTC. Its protein product is CASNGRGNEQFF.

This clone was recorded many times. This sequence joins TRBV20-1 and TRBJ2-5; 7 bases map to TRBD2. The V and J ends lost 0 bases and 7 bases, in that order; junction bases with no gene match: 8. The CDR3 sequence is 14 residues long. Germline assignment: CDR1 DFQATT and CDR2 SNEGSKA (reference sequence). The CDR3 sequence: CSARDLAVRGTQYF. The CDR3 nucleotides read TGCAGTGCTAGAGACCTAGCGGTGCGTGGGACCCAGTACTTC.